Each of the 30 T cell receptor beta chains below was sequenced from the same sample in a study of T cell clonality in common variable immunodeficiency. Whole-study results and caveats: Reportedly, TCR beta sequences from common variable immunodeficiency showed fewer deletions and N-nucleotide insertions.

Their antigens remain unidentified. Generated by immunoSEQ multiplex PCR, the TCRdb table keeps only in-frame clones and is missing some. Singletons are absent from the sample, which has roughly 42,000 clones. Sequencing input: peripheral blood mononuclear cells. Receptors were obtained from a human donor with common variable immunodeficiency.

Concerning this clone itself: Coverage ceases 3 residues before the CDR3 finishes, and the germline J gene fills in the end. V gene TRBV30 combines with J gene TRBJ1-5; 9 positions match TRBD1. Germline V gene data show CDR1 as GTSNPN and CDR2 as SVGIG (reference sequence). CDR3 length: 16 residues. The trim removed 1 base at V and 5 bases at J, leaving 9 bases unmatched. CDR3 amino acids: CAWSAGTGGTDQPQHF. The part of the CDR3 DNA that was read is TGTGCCTGGAGTGCCGGTACAGGGGGCACCGATCAGCCC.

A few counts support this clone. The CDR3 end is not reached by the read, which stops 3 residues before it; the germline J gene fills it in. The rearrangement joins TRBV2 to TRBJ1-2; D gene unclear. Germline lookup yields CDR1 SNHLY and CDR2 FYNNEI. This CDR3 has 13 amino acids. Trimming removed 6 bases from V and 6 bases from J, with 14 bases in between. The CDR3 protein is CASRDTDRDGYTF. The sequenced part of the CDR3 DNA is TGTGCCAGCAGAGACACGGATCGAGATGGC.

At least ten counts were recorded for this clone. The missing CDR3 end, 3 residues past where the read stops, is filled in from the germline J gene. The chain recombines TRBV28 with TRBJ2-5, with 8 nucleotides matching TRBD2. CDR3 size: 14 residues. Germline trimming cut 7 bases from V and 4 bases from J; bases unmatched to any gene: 8. Germline lookup yields CDR1 MDHEN and CDR2 SYDVKM. The CDR3 sequence: CASTPAGAGETQYF. The sequenced part of the CDR3 DNA is TGTGCCAGCACCCCAGCGGGAGCAGGAGAGACC.

This clone showed up many times. The read terminates 3 residues ahead of where the CDR3 ends, so the germline J gene completes it. The chain combines TRBV29-1 with TRBJ2-5; the match to TRBD1 covers 8 bases. Germline V gene sequence: CDR1 SQVTM, CDR2 ANQGSEA. The length of the CDR3 is 13 residues. Unmatched junction bases numbered 5, after V lost 4 bases and J lost 4 bases. The sequenced part of the CDR3 DNA is TGCAGCGTTGTAGACAGGGGCGGAGAGACC. Protein sequence: CSVVDRGGET. The whole CDR3 is CSVVDRGGETQYF.

There are a few counts of this clone. Sequencing ends 3 residues short of the CDR3 end; the germline J gene provides the rest. The V gene is TRBV7-2, the J gene TRBJ1-6; 7 bases are a match to TRBD1. The CDR3 has 15 residues. Trimming at V came to 0 bases and at J to 5 bases, leaving 1 base not matched to a gene. Germline values: CDR1 SGHTA, CDR2 FQGNSA. The CDR3 region is CASSLAGTDNSPLHF. The sequenced CDR3 bases are TGTGCCAGCAGCTTAGCGGGGACAGATAATTCACCC.

This clone was seen repeatedly, ten times or more. The CDR3 end falls 3 residues outside the read, so it is completed with the germline J gene. This chain joins TRBV7-2 and TRBJ2-1; 9 bases fit TRBD1. Per the germline V gene, CDR1 is SGHTA and CDR2 is FQGNSA. The CDR3 runs to 15 residues. Trimming took 3 bases from V and 8 from J; bases not matched to a gene: 8. CDR3 DNA (partial): TGTGCCAGCAGCTTGCGGACAGGGGTAGGGGATGAG. Its translation is CASSLRTGVGDE. The full CDR3 protein is CASSLRTGVGDEQFF. Using reference TRBV7-2 and TRBJ2-1 for the parts outside the CDR3, the full variable domain is GAGVSQSPSNKVTEKGKDVELRCDPISGHTALYWYRQSLGQGLEFLIYFQGNSAPDKSGLPSDRFSAERTGGSVSTLTIQRTQQEDSAVYLCASSLRTGVGDEQFFGPGTRLTVL.

This clone was seen ten or more times. The CDR3 end is not reached by the read, which stops 3 residues before it; the germline J gene fills it in. The rearrangement uses TRBV5-1 and TRBJ2-5; 9 bases match TRBD1. The CDR3 sequence is 13 residues long. Looked up from germline, CDR1 is SGHRS and CDR2 is YFSETQ. Trimming at V came to 6 bases and at J to 5 bases, leaving 5 bases not matched to a gene. Incomplete CDR3 DNA: TGCGCCAGCACGTGGACAGGGGAGGAGACC. Its protein product is CASTWTGEET. The whole CDR3 protein is CASTWTGEETQYF.

On this clone: The read ends 3 residues before the CDR3 terminus; that terminus is restored from the germline J gene. This rearrangement joins TRBV5-6 to TRBJ2-2; tentatively, D is TRBD2 (5 bases). The CDR3 has 14 amino acids. Trimming shortened V by 5 bases and J by 0 bases, and 8 bases separated the two germline ends. Germline loops: CDR1 SGHDT, CDR2 YYEEEE. The CDR3 DNA, read in part, is TGTGCCAGCAGTCGGACTCCGAACACCGGGGAG. Its translation is CASSRTPNTGE. The CDR3 as a whole reads CASSRTPNTGELFF.

Points on this clone: The read is 3 residues too short to cover the CDR3 end, so that end is filled in from the germline J gene. The chain is built from TRBV2 and TRBJ1-2, with 7 bases lining up with TRBD1. The CDR3 runs 14 residues. J was trimmed by 3 bases and V by 1 base; bases with no gene match: 2. The V gene's germline CDR1 is SNHLY and CDR2 FYNNEI. The CDR3 sequence: CASSEGQGDYGYTF. CDR3 bases read: TGTGCCAGCAGTGAAGGGCAGGGGGACTATGGC.

This clone was recorded a few times. Read coverage stops 3 residues before the CDR3 terminus; the germline J gene supplies the remainder. The chain has TRBV19 and TRBJ1-1, with TRBD1 matching 10 bases. CDR1 and CDR2 (germline): LNHDA, SQIVND (reference sequence). This CDR3 has 15 residues. The trim removed 5 bases at V and 2 bases at J, leaving 5 bases unmatched. The CDR3 spells CASSFRDRGNTEAFF. Partial CDR3 DNA: TGTGCCAGTAGTTTCCGGGACAGGGGTAACACTGAA. The full variable domain, its missing parts supplied by reference TRBV19 and TRBJ1-1, is DGGITQSPKYLFRKEGQNVTLSCEQNLNHDAMYWYRQDPGQGLRLIYYSQIVNDFQKGDIAEGYSVSREKKESFPLTVTSAQKNPTAFYLCASSFRDRGNTEAFFGQGTRLTVV.

Worth noting for this clone: The read ends 3 residues before the CDR3 terminus; that terminus is restored from the germline J gene. This chain connects TRBV19 to TRBJ2-7; weak D call: TRBD1 (5 bases). The CDR3 totals 14 residues. Germline V gene data show CDR1 as LNHDA and CDR2 as SQIVND (reference sequence). V shed 1 base and J shed 3 bases, with 10 bases lying between them. The CDR3 here is CASSIGGQGYEQYF. CDR3 DNA, as far as it was read: TGTGCCAGTAGTATAGGAGGCCAGGGCTACGAG.

A word on this clone: The sequenced fragment ends 3 residues before the CDR3 boundary, so the rest is inferred from the germline J gene. The V and J genes are TRBV5-1 and TRBJ1-1; 7 nucleotides agree with TRBD1. This CDR3 spans 14 amino acids. The germline V gene has CDR1 SGHRS and CDR2 YFSETQ. With 0 bases clipped from V and 7 bases from J, the junction kept 6 bases outside the gene matches. Incomplete CDR3 DNA: TGCGCCAGCAGCTTGGAGGGACAGAGAGATGAA. It specifies CASSLEGQRDE. The complete CDR3 protein is CASSLEGQRDEAFF.

Ten or more counts support this clone. The read ends 3 residues shy of where the CDR3 ends; the end is completed using the germline J gene. The chain joins TRBV20-1 to TRBJ2-7; the D is unclear. The CDR3 is 11 residues long. Deletions cut 5 bases from V and 0 bases from J, with 5 bases between. CDR1 and CDR2 (germline): DFQATT, SNEGSKA (reference sequence). CDR3 protein: CSARSSYEQYF. CDR3 DNA (partial): TGCAGTGCTCGGTCCTCCTACGAG.

In its sample, this clone was seen a few times. The DNA ends 3 residues before the CDR3 does, and the rest of the CDR3 is filled in from the germline J gene. The J gene is TRBJ2-7, the V gene TRBV19; 7 positions match TRBD2. The CDR3 contains 15 residues. V dropped 3 bases and J dropped 2; count of bases not matched to a gene: 7. Germline loops: CDR1 LNHDA, CDR2 SQIVND (reference sequence). CDR3 region: CASSIGGGGTYEQYF. CDR3 DNA, as far as it was read: TGTGCCAGTAGTATTGGAGGCGGGGGAACCTACGAG.

In its sample, this clone was seen many times. Read sequence stops 3 residues before the CDR3 end, and the germline J gene provides the missing end. The chain joins TRBV5-1 to TRBJ2-7; TRBD1 matches at 8 bases. The CDR3 is 12 amino acids. Unmatched junction bases numbered 3, after V lost 5 bases and J lost 5 bases. Germline lookup yields CDR1 SGHRS and CDR2 YFSETQ. CDR3 protein: CASRRTGNEQYF. The part of the CDR3 DNA that was read is TGCGCCAGCAGACGGACAGGGAACGAG.

The table lists this clone with a few counts. The read comes to an end 3 residues before the CDR3 does, leaving the germline J gene to fill in the end. The rearrangement joins TRBV19 to TRBJ1-2; possible D gene TRBD1, 5 bases. The CDR3 is made up of 13 amino acids. The V gene lost 8 bases and the J gene lost 3 bases, with 13 bases spanning the gap. CDR1 and CDR2 (germline): LNHDA, SQIVND (reference sequence). The sequenced CDR3 bases are TGTGCCAGTTTTGAGGGGCTCTACTATGGC. It codes for CASFEGLYYG. The whole CDR3 protein is CASFEGLYYGYTF.

Note on this clone: The read stops 3 residues short of the end of the CDR3; the missing end is completed from the germline J gene. The rearrangement joins TRBV19 to TRBJ1-5, with D possibly being TRBD1 (6 bases). V was cut by 2 bases and J by 2 bases, with 13 bases left in between. The V gene's germline CDR1 is LNHDA and CDR2 SQIVND (reference sequence). The CDR3 runs 16 residues. The CDR3 sequence is CASSISAGARNQPQHF. Partial CDR3 DNA: TGTGCCAGTAGTATAAGTGCGGGGGCGCGCAATCAGCCC. Looking up the rest from reference TRBV19 and TRBJ1-5 gives the full variable domain: DGGITQSPKYLFRKEGQNVTLSCEQNLNHDAMYWYRQDPGQGLRLIYYSQIVNDFQKGDIAEGYSVSREKKESFPLTVTSAQKNPTAFYLCASSISAGARNQPQHFGDGTRLSIL.

This clone was seen only a few times. The sequenced CDR3 bases are TGTGCCAGCAGCTCTACTAGCGGGGCTTCCTACGAG. This encodes CASSSTSGASYE. The full CDR3 reads CASSSTSGASYEQYF. The chain recombines TRBV7-9 with TRBJ2-7; 10 bases match TRBD2. The read halts 3 residues ahead of the CDR3 end, with the missing end drawn from the germline J gene. This CDR3 has 15 residues. CDR1 and CDR2 (germline): SEHNR, FQNEAQ (reference sequence). After removal of 4 bases from V and 1 base from J, the junction contained 4 bases not matched to a gene.

This clone was observed a few times. The read is 3 residues too short to cover the CDR3 end, so that end is filled in from the germline J gene. This chain uses TRBV5-1 with TRBJ1-1; weak D call: TRBD1 (6 bases). V lost 4 bases and J 0 bases, leaving 13 bases between the germline ends. CDR1 and CDR2 (germline): SGHRS, YFSETQ. The CDR3 extends over 15 amino acids. Here the CDR3 reads CASSVTGWMNTEAFF. CDR3 DNA (partial): TGCGCCAGCAGCGTTACAGGGTGGATGAACACTGAA.

As concerns this clone: The missing CDR3 end, 3 residues past where the read stops, is filled in from the germline J gene. V and J are TRBV5-1 and TRBJ2-2; a weak D match, TRBD2 (6 bases). The CDR3 sequence is 14 residues long. V was pared by 5 bases and J by 1 base, with 9 bases between. Germline CDR1 and CDR2: SGHRS and YFSETQ. The CDR3 sequence: CASSRGLNTGELFF. The sequenced CDR3 bases are TGCGCCAGCAGTAGGGGACTGAACACCGGGGAG.

There are many counts of this clone. With the read ending 3 residues before the CDR3 end, the germline J gene is used to fill in that end. The chain employs TRBV30 and TRBJ1-1; TRBD1 might be the D (6 bases). V was pared by 2 bases and J by 5 bases, with 27 bases between. CDR1 GTSNPN and CDR2 SVGIG come from the germline V gene (reference sequence). This CDR3 region has 18 residues. CDR3 bases read: TGTGCCTGGAGTTCCGGTTTTGTTGGGGGCACAGGGAAAACTGAA. This sequence encodes CAWSSGFVGGTGKTE. The whole CDR3 region reads CAWSSGFVGGTGKTEAFF. Supplemented by reference TRBV30 and TRBJ1-1, the full variable domain reads SQTIHQWPATLVQPVGSPLSLECTVEGTSNPNLYWYRQAAGRGLQLLFYSVGIGQISSEVPQNLSASRPQDRQFILSSKKLLLSDSGFYLCAWSSGFVGGTGKTEAFFGQGTRLTVV.

Note on this clone: The read is 3 residues too short to cover the CDR3 end, so that end is filled in from the germline J gene. This sequence joins TRBV7-9 and TRBJ2-7, with D tentatively TRBD2 (7 bases). This CDR3 region has 12 residues. In germline, CDR1 is SEHNR, CDR2 FQNEAQ (reference sequence). Trimming removed 11 bases from V and 3 bases from J, with 14 bases in between. Partial CDR3 DNA: TGTGCCTCGTACGGGGGGCACTACGAG. Its translation is CASYGGHYE. In full, the CDR3 reads CASYGGHYEQYF. Together with reference TRBV7-9 and TRBJ2-7, the CDR3 gives the full variable domain: DTGVSQNPRHKITKRGQNVTFRCDPISEHNRLYWYRQTLGQGPEFLTYFQNEAQLEKSRLLSDRFSAERPKGSFSTLEIQRTEQGDSAMYLCASYGGHYEQYFGPGTRLTVT.

This clone was seen ten or more times. The CDR3 is cut off 3 residues early in the read; its end comes from the germline J gene. This rearrangement joins TRBV6-2 or TRBV6-3 to TRBJ2-4; tentatively, D is TRBD1 (6 bases). The CDR3 runs 13 residues. V was trimmed by 5 bases and J by 7 bases, leaving 12 bases between them. CDR1 is MNHEY, CDR2 SVGEGT, per germline. The CDR3 bases that were read are TGTGCCAGCAGTCCCCAGGGGTGGAACATT. Residues: CASSPQGWNI. The CDR3, in full, reads CASSPQGWNIQYF.

In its sample, this clone was seen a few times. The sequenced fragment ends 3 residues before the CDR3 boundary, so the rest is inferred from the germline J gene. The chain couples TRBV2 to TRBJ2-4, with D possibly being TRBD2 (7 bases). The CDR3 runs 17 residues. Trimming left V 1 base short and J 2 bases short, with 15 bases between. The germline gives CDR1 SNHLY, CDR2 FYNNEI. CDR3 residues: CASSEEGGGFTKNIQYF. The sequenced part of the CDR3 DNA is TGTGCCAGCAGTGAAGAAGGGGGGGGGTTCACCAAAAACATT.

Only a few counts were recorded for this clone. From the germline J gene comes the end of the CDR3, since the read stops 3 residues before it. The chain joins TRBV19 to TRBJ2-2; D not certain. V dropped 10 bases and J dropped 2 bases, with 17 bases sitting between them. There are 15 residues in the CDR3. The germline gives CDR1 LNHDA, CDR2 SQIVND (reference sequence). The sequenced CDR3 bases are TGTGCCATTCGAGATCCGGGTCTTAACACCGGGGAG. This translates into CAIRDPGLNTGE. The entire CDR3 sequence reads CAIRDPGLNTGELFF.

Remarks on this clone: The read terminates 3 residues ahead of where the CDR3 ends, so the germline J gene completes it. This chain connects TRBV7-9 to TRBJ2-3, with D tentatively TRBD2 (5 bases). The germline V gene encodes CDR1 SEHNR and CDR2 FQNEAQ (reference sequence). Trimming took off 1 base at V and 0 bases at J, with 8 bases between the two ends. CDR3 size: 15 residues. CDR3 loop: CASSLGTGSTDTQYF. Incomplete CDR3 DNA: TGTGCCAGCAGCTTAGGGACGGGGAGCACAGATACG.

This clone showed up many times. The CDR3 extends 3 residues past the end of the read, so its final part is completed from the germline J gene. This chain uses TRBV20-1 with TRBJ2-1, with a possible D match to TRBD1 (5 bases). The CDR3 sequence is 11 residues long. Germline lookup yields CDR1 DFQATT and CDR2 SNEGSKA (reference sequence). V shed 6 bases and J shed 8 bases, with 11 bases lying between them. The sequenced part of the CDR3 DNA is TGCAGTGCACCACAGGAGTATGAG. Protein: CSAPQEYE. The CDR3 in full is CSAPQEYEQFF.

With regard to this clone: The CDR3 goes on 3 residues after the read ends, and that part is filled in from the germline J gene. The rearrangement links TRBV19 to TRBJ2-7; 8 bases match TRBD1. This CDR3 spans 18 amino acids. Germline lookup yields CDR1 LNHDA and CDR2 SQIVND (reference sequence). After removal of 6 bases from V and 3 bases from J, the junction contained 19 bases not matched to a gene. The covered CDR3 bases are TGTGCCAGTAGCCGACAGGGGCCCCCTGGAGGGCTCTTCTACGAG. It codes for CASSRQGPPGGLFYE. The full CDR3 protein is CASSRQGPPGGLFYEQYF. The full variable domain, its missing parts supplied by reference TRBV19 and TRBJ2-7, is DGGITQSPKYLFRKEGQNVTLSCEQNLNHDAMYWYRQDPGQGLRLIYYSQIVNDFQKGDIAEGYSVSREKKESFPLTVTSAQKNPTAFYLCASSRQGPPGGLFYEQYFGPGTRLTVT.

In this sample, this clone turned up many times. The CDR3 is cut off 3 residues early in the read; its end comes from the germline J gene. The rearrangement uses TRBV28 and TRBJ1-4; a weak D match, TRBD1 (6 bases). V lost 5 bases, J lost 7 bases, and 17 bases lay in between. Germline CDR1 and CDR2: MDHEN and SYDVKM. The CDR3 length is 15 residues. The part of the CDR3 DNA that was read is TGTGCCAGCAGTCCCTCGGGGGGGGCGAGTGAAAAA. It yields the protein CASSPSGGASEK. The complete CDR3 reads CASSPSGGASEKLFF.

This clone was recorded many times. The read terminates 3 residues ahead of where the CDR3 ends, so the germline J gene completes it. The chain is built from TRBV5-1 and TRBJ2-3, with a tentative D call TRBD2 (6 bases). Deletions cut 4 bases from V and 7 bases from J, with 19 bases between. This CDR3 region has 15 residues. Germline V lookup: CDR1 SGHRS, CDR2 YFSETQ. The DNA read from the CDR3 is TGCGCCAGCAGCCCCCGGGACTCCCCCAGTAATACG. Translation gives CASSPRDSPSNT. The CDR3 reads in full as CASSPRDSPSNTQYF.